The 21 T cell receptor beta chains below come from one sample, sequenced in a study of T cells in Graves' hyperthyroidism and ophthalmopathy (dated by TCRdb to about 2019). Libraries were built with multiplex PCR. Sequencing took place on an Illumina HiSeq 2000. The TCR beta CDR3 regions were amplified from RNA transcripts. The TCR CDR3 was subjected to a first round of RT-PCR using the HTBI primer set and the Qiagen OneStep RT-PCR kit. TCRdb reprocessed the public reads (quality trimming at Q25 with fastp, clone calling with MiXCR) and kept in-frame beta chains. Each CDR3 protein gets just one entry, which takes the most common genes and DNA from the rows behind it. This sample gives about 840,000 distinct CDR3 sequences in total; more than 30% of them show up just once. The ten most abundant clones make up about 8.9% of the sample. Sequencing was carried out using blood. These receptors all stem from a man younger than 30 with Graves' hyperthyroidism.

With regard to this clonotype: Possible read error: a much larger clone is one base away. The chain combines TRBV29-1 with TRBJ2-7, with TRBD2 as a possible D gene (7 bases). Germline V CDR1 and CDR2: SQVTM, ANQGSEA. Trimming took off 1 base at V and 4 bases at J, with 14 bases between the two ends. This CDR3 is 14 amino acids long. CDR3 amino acids: CSVEALGGGYEQYF. The CDR3 bases are TGCAGCGTTGAAGCGCTAGGGGGAGGGTACGAGCAGTACTTC.

The V call is TRBV7-9, the J call TRBJ2-5, with D perhaps matching TRBD1 or TRBD2 (7 bases each). V was trimmed by 7 bases and J by 4 bases, leaving 16 bases between them. The CDR3 length is 14 residues. Germline V gives CDR1 SEHNR, CDR2 FQNEAQ (reference sequence). The CDR3 spells CASTVARGGETQYF. The CDR3 DNA is TGTGCCAGCACGGTCGCCAGGGGGGGAGAGACCCAGTACTTC. The full variable domain, with the rest looked up from reference TRBV7-9 and TRBJ2-5, is DTGVSQNPRHKITKRGQNVTFRCDPISEHNRLYWYRQTLGQGPEFLTYFQNEAQLEKSRLLSDRFSAERPKGSFSTLEIQRTEQGDSAMYLCASTVARGGETQYFGPGTRLLVL.

The sample holds many counts of this clonotype. The rearrangement uses TRBV19 and TRBJ1-2; D might be TRBD1 (5 bases). Between the trimmed V and J ends, which lost 5 bases and 4 bases, there was a span of 17 bases. The CDR3 length is 15 residues. In germline, CDR1 is LNHDA, CDR2 SQIVND (reference sequence). CDR3 DNA: TGTGCCAGTAGTGCCGGGGGTCAGGGCGGCTATGGCTACACCTTC. Translating it yields CASSAGGQGGYGYTF.

Ten or more counts support this clonotype. This rearrangement joins TRBV19 to TRBJ2-5, with D tentatively TRBD2 (5 bases). The V end lost 7 bases, the J end lost 2 bases, and 11 bases lay between the germline ends. This CDR3 has 13 residues. Looked up from germline, CDR1 is LNHDA and CDR2 is SQIVND (reference sequence). Here the CDR3 reads CASKERGQETQYF. CDR3 DNA sequence: TGTGCCAGTAAGGAACGGGGTCAAGAGACCCAGTACTTC.

At least ten counts were recorded for this clonotype. The chain joins TRBV7-9 to TRBJ2-6, with D possibly being TRBD1 or TRBD2 (5 bases each). Per the germline V gene, CDR1 is SEHNR and CDR2 is FQNEAQ (reference sequence). Trimming pared 2 bases from V and 4 bases from J, leaving 9 bases between. This CDR3 region has 15 residues. This CDR3 reads CASSLRGEGANVLTF. CDR3 bases: TGTGCCAGCAGCTTACGGGGCGAGGGGGCCAACGTCCTGACTTTC.

The genes are TRBV7-9 and TRBJ1-1; no clear D. The V and J ends lost 5 bases and 1 base respectively, with 17 bases between them. The CDR3 extends over 16 amino acids. Germline assignment: CDR1 SEHNR and CDR2 FQNEAQ (reference sequence). CDR3 sequence reads: CASSPLSQNRNTEAFF. DNA for the CDR3: TGTGCCAGCAGCCCCCTATCACAGAACAGGAACACTGAAGCTTTCTTT. The full variable domain, rest sourced from reference TRBV7-9 and TRBJ1-1, is DTGVSQNPRHKITKRGQNVTFRCDPISEHNRLYWYRQTLGQGPEFLTYFQNEAQLEKSRLLSDRFSAERPKGSFSTLEIQRTEQGDSAMYLCASSPLSQNRNTEAFFGQGTRLTVV.

This clonotype was observed many times. This chain joins TRBV5-6 and TRBJ1-2, with no clear D. With 4 bases removed from V and 0 bases from J, the gap between germline ends came to 4 bases. The CDR3 runs to 12 residues. Germline loops: CDR1 SGHDT, CDR2 YYEEEE. CDR3 loop: CASSTANYGYTF. The CDR3, as DNA: TGTGCCAGCAGCACCGCTAACTATGGCTACACCTTC. Combining the CDR3 with reference TRBV5-6 and TRBJ1-2 gives the whole variable domain DAGVTQSPTHLIKTRGQQVTLRCSPKSGHDTVSWYQQALGQGPQFIFQYYEEEERQRGNFPDRFSGHQFPNYSSELNVNALLLGDSALYLCASSTANYGYTFGSGTRLTVV.

There are many counts of this clonotype. The J gene is TRBJ2-5, the V gene TRBV15, with 14 bases aligning to TRBD2. This CDR3 is built from 15 residues. The trim removed 7 bases at V and 4 bases at J, leaving 5 bases unmatched. CDR1 and CDR2 from the germline V gene are LNHNV and YYDKDF (reference sequence). CDR3 coding DNA: TGTGCCACCACTGGACTAGCGGGAGGAGTAGAGACCCAGTACTTC. Its translation: CATTGLAGGVETQYF.

The chain's CDR3 is CSAISDPPNQPQHF. Here the CDR3 DNA reads TGCAGTGCTATTTCAGACCCTCCAAATCAGCCCCAGCATTTT. This chain connects TRBV20-1 to TRBJ1-5; D is ambiguous. V was shortened by 4 bases and J by 4 bases, with 14 bases between the two germline ends. Per the germline V gene, CDR1 is DFQATT and CDR2 is SNEGSKA (reference sequence). This CDR3 is 14 amino acids long.

This clonotype was detected ten times or more. This rearrangement joins TRBV20-1 to TRBJ1-4; 10 positions agree with TRBD1. Germline trimming cut 6 bases from V and 7 bases from J; bases unmatched to any gene: 5. Per the germline V gene, CDR1 is DFQATT and CDR2 is SNEGSKA (reference sequence). This CDR3 spans 13 amino acids. This chain's CDR3 is CSAGDRGREKLFF. CDR3 DNA: TGCAGTGCCGGAGACAGGGGGCGTGAAAAACTGTTTTTT.

This clonotype was detected ten times or more. The rearrangement joins TRBV20-1 to TRBJ1-1; D is unresolved. V was pared by 5 bases and J by 2 bases, with 6 bases between. CDR1 is DFQATT and CDR2 is SNEGSKA in the germline V gene (reference sequence). The CDR3 spans 11 residues. The CDR3 DNA is TGCAGTGCTCCCCAAAACACTGAAGCTTTCTTT. This translates into CSAPQNTEAFF.

The chain couples TRBV7-2 to TRBJ2-7; D is possibly TRBD2 (5 bases). The germline CDR1 and CDR2 sequences are SGHTA and FQGNSA. This CDR3 is 12 amino acids long. Trimming took off 5 bases at V and 10 bases at J, with 15 bases between the two ends. The CDR3 protein is CASSQDLGVQYF. CDR3 nucleotide sequence: TGTGCCAGCAGCCAAGATCTGGGAGTCCAGTACTTC.

This clonotype was recorded many times. The CDR3 is CASAYDREETQYF. The CDR3 bases are TGTGCCAGTGCGTACGACAGGGAAGAGACCCAGTACTTC. This sequence joins TRBV19 and TRBJ2-5; TRBD1 agrees at 7 bases. The V gene end was trimmed by 8 bases and the J gene end by 3 bases; junction bases not matched to a gene: 6. The CDR3 consists of 13 residues. Germline CDR1 reads LNHDA; CDR2 reads SQIVND (reference sequence).

V and J are TRBV10-1 and TRBJ2-5; weak D call: TRBD2 (5 bases). V lost 11 bases and J lost 5, with 21 bases in between. Germline CDR1 WNHNN, CDR2 SYGVQD (reference sequence). This CDR3 is built from 14 residues. For the CDR3, the DNA is TGCGCCTTCCATTTCTGGGGAGATACGGAGACCCAGTACTTC. The encoded protein is CAFHFWGDTETQYF.

This clonotype was seen at least ten times. The rearrangement joins TRBV29-1 to TRBJ1-1, with no clear D. The germline V gene encodes CDR1 SQVTM and CDR2 ANQGSEA. V shed 4 bases and J shed 8 bases, with 14 bases lying between them. The CDR3 totals 12 residues. This CDR3 is CSVVSSRTEAFF. CDR3 sequence (DNA): TGCAGCGTTGTGTCAAGTAGGACCGAAGCTTTCTTT.

Ten or more counts support this clonotype. This sequence joins TRBV10-3 and TRBJ2-7; D not resolved. From germline, CDR1 is ENHRY and CDR2 SYGVKD. The germline V and J ends were trimmed by 4 bases and 6 bases, with 16 bases remaining between them. The CDR3 loop spans 14 amino acids. This chain's CDR3 is CAISVGLPKAEQYF. CDR3 DNA sequence: TGTGCCATCAGTGTCGGGCTCCCTAAGGCCGAGCAGTACTTC.

This clonotype was picked up many times. J is TRBJ2-5 and V is TRBV7-9; possibly TRBD1 for D (5 bases). From germline, CDR1 is SEHNR and CDR2 FQNEAQ (reference sequence). Trimming shortened V by 1 base and J by 5 bases, and 11 bases separated the two germline ends. There are 14 residues in the CDR3. The CDR3: CASSLEAGPETQYF. DNA for the CDR3: TGTGCCAGCAGCTTAGAAGCAGGGCCTGAGACCCAGTACTTC.

The chain combines TRBV4-1 with TRBJ1-1; 9 nucleotides line up with TRBD1. Germline assignment: CDR1 MGHRA and CDR2 YSYEKL. Trimming cost V 7 bases and J 1 base; bases outside gene matches: 4. CDR3 length equals 14 residues. For the CDR3, the DNA is TGCGCCAGCAACACAGGGGGCTGGAACACTGAAGCTTTCTTT. This codes for CASNTGGWNTEAFF.

This clonotype was seen ten or more times. The chain carries TRBV20-1 and TRBJ2-5; maybe TRBD1 (6 bases). V gave up 3 bases and J gave up 4 bases, with 12 bases separating them. CDR1 and CDR2 (germline): DFQATT, SNEGSKA (reference sequence). CDR3 length: 13 amino acids. CDR3 region: CSASRRGGETQYF. The DNA of the CDR3 is TGCAGTGCTAGTCGCAGAGGGGGAGAGACCCAGTACTTC.

In this sample, this clonotype turned up a few times. The chain has TRBV20-1 and TRBJ2-2; D uncertain. In germline, CDR1 is DFQATT, CDR2 SNEGSKA (reference sequence). This CDR3 spans 12 amino acids. CDR3 region: CSPTENTGELFF. CDR3 nucleotide sequence: TGCAGCCCAACAGAGAACACCGGGGAGCTGTTTTTT.

CDR3 protein: CASSSDHLPGQTQETQYF. The DNA for the CDR3 is TGTGCCAGCAGCTCCGACCACTTACCCGGACAGACCCAAGAGACCCAGTACTTC. This chain joins TRBV7-9 and TRBJ2-5; maybe TRBD1 (6 bases). V lost 4 bases, J lost 1 base, and 22 bases lay in between. The CDR3 is 18 residues long. Germline V gene data show CDR1 as SEHNR and CDR2 as FQNEAQ (reference sequence).